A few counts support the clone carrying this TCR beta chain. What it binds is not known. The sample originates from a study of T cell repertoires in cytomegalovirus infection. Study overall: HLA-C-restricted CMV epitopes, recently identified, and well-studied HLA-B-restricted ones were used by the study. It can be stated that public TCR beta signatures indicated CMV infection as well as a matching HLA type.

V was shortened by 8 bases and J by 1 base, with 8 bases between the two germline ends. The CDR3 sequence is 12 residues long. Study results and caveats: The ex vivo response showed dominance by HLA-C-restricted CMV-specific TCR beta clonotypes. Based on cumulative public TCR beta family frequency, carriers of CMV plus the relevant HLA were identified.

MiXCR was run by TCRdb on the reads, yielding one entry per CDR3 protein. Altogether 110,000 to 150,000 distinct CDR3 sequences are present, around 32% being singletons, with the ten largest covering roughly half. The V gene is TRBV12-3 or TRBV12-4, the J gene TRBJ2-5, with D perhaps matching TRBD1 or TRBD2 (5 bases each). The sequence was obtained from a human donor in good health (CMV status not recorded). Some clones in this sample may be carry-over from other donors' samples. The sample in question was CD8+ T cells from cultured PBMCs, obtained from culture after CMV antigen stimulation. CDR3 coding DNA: TGTGCCAGCCTCGGGGCCCAAGAGACCCAGTACTTC. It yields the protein CASLGAQETQYF.